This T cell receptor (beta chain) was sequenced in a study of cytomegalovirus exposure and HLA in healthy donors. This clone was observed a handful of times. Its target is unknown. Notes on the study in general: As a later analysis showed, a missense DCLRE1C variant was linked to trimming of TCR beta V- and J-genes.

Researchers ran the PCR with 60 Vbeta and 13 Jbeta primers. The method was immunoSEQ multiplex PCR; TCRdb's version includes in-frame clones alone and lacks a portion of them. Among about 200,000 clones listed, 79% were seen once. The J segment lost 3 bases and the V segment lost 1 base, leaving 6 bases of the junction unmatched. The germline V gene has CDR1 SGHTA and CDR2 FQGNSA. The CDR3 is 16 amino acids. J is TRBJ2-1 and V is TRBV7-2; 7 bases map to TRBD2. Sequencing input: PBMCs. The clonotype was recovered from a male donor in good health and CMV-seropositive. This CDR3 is CASSLGGGGLYNEQFF. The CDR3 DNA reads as TGTGCCAGCAGCTTAGGAGGCGGGGGACTCTACAATGAGCAGTTCTTC.